The entry below gives a single T cell receptor (beta chain) sequence along with its context. The CDR3 runs 11 residues. Trimming removed 4 bases from V and 9 bases from J, with 6 bases in between. Germline V gives CDR1 SEHNR, CDR2 FQNEAQ (reference sequence). The sample originates from a study of blood T cell repertoires in COVID-19. This table comes from immunoSEQ multiplex PCR, and its TCRdb copy is limited to in-frame clones, with some not included. The top ten hold around 2.9% of the sample, which has 110,000 to 150,000 clones, over 75% seen once. Specimen: peripheral blood. The receptor comes from a man aged 45-60 years with acute or convalescent COVID-19. V and J are TRBV7-9 and TRBJ2-2, with D unresolved. As DNA, the CDR3 is TGTGCCAGCAGCTCGTCGTGGGAGCTGTTTTTT. Residues: CASSSSWELFF.